The sample holds a few counts of the clone carrying this T cell receptor beta chain. Germline-derived CDR1 and CDR2 are SNHLY and FYNNEI. Trimming cost V 6 bases and J 5 bases; bases outside gene matches: 9. The CDR3 runs to 15 residues. TCRdb's table, derived via immunoSEQ multiplex PCR, lists solely in-frame clones and lacks some. The table has about 70,000 clones, roughly 80% seen once; the top ten hold 0.83%. This specimen belongs to a study of blood T cell repertoires in COVID-19. The chain uses TRBV2 and TRBJ2-1, with TRBD2 identical over 8 bases. The origin of this receptor is a woman aged 70 to 79 with acute or convalescent COVID-19. Source material: peripheral blood. CDR3 sequence reads: CASRRGVLADNEQFF. CDR3 nucleotide sequence: TGTGCCAGCAGGCGGGGGGTACTAGCGGACAATGAGCAGTTCTTC.